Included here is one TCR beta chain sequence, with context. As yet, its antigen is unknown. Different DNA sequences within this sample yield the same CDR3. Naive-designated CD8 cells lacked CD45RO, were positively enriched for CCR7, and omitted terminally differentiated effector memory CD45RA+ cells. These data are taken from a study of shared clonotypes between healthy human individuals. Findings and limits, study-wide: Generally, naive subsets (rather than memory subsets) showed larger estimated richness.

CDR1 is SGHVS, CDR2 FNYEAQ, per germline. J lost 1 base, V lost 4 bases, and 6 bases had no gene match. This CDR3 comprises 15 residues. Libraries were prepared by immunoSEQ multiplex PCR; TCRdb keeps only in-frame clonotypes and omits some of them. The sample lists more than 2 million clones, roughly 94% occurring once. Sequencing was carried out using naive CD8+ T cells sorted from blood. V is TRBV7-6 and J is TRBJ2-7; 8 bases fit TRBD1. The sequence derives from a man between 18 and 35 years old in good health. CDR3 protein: CASSSGTGGSYEQYF. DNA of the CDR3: TGTGCCAGCAGCTCCGGGACAGGTGGGTCCTACGAGCAGTACTTC.